The rows below give T cell receptor beta chains drawn from one sample of a study of early T cells in non-severe SARS-CoV-2 infection. MiXCR, applied by TCRdb to the 5' RACE reads, yields one record per CDR3 protein. The sample lists 80,000 or so distinct CDR3 sequences, around 15% seen once, with approximately 3.3% in the top ten. Sample: whole blood. All receptors come from an adult who was a healthcare worker with PCR-confirmed SARS-CoV-2 infection or an uninfected control (not recorded which). CDR3s include the opening cysteine and the closing phenylalanine or tryptophan. Each record gives: CDR3 length, V gene, clone size, J gene, D gene, CDR3 protein, CDR3 DNA. A D gene is named only where the DNA matches it firmly. The size entry is marked missing in some rows and otherwise reads once, few, many or a size class.

13	TRBV3-1	many	TRBJ2-7	NA	CASSQALHYEQYF	TGTGCCAGCAGCCAAGCCCTTCATTACGAGCAGTACTTC
19	TRBV7-9	NA	TRBJ2-6	NA	CASSPPAQGLSSGANVLTF	TGTGCCAGCAGCCCCCCGGCGCAGGGGTTAAGCTCTGGGGCCAACGTCCTGACTTTC
14	TRBV18	many	TRBJ1-2	NA	CASSPGRDGYGYTF	TGTGCCAGCTCACCCGGCCGGGACGGCTATGGCTACACCTTC
13	TRBV30	few	TRBJ2-2	NA	CAWSSGLTGELFF	TGTGCCTGGAGTAGTGGGTTGACCGGGGAGCTGTTTTTT
15	TRBV12-3/TRBV12-4	many	TRBJ2-7	NA	CASSLIGRSSYEQYF	TGTGCCAGCAGTTTAATAGGCAGGAGCTCCTACGAGCAGTACTTC
13	TRBV20-1	many	TRBJ2-7	NA	CSAHPQGANEQYF	TGCAGTGCCCACCCGCAAGGGGCGAACGAGCAGTACTTC
11	TRBV30	NA	TRBJ1-1	NA	CAWSVSSEAFF	TGTGCCTGGAGTGTAAGCAGTGAAGCTTTCTTT
16	TRBV9	NA	TRBJ2-1	NA	CASSVDQGIPYNEQFF	TGTGCCAGCAGCGTAGACCAGGGGATCCCCTACAATGAGCAGTTCTTC
14	TRBV27	few	TRBJ2-1	NA	CASSLGMGYNEQFF	TGTGCCAGCAGTTTAGGAATGGGATACAATGAGCAGTTCTTC
13	TRBV5-4	NA	TRBJ1-2	NA	CASSLAFNYGYTF	TGTGCCAGCAGCTTGGCGTTTAACTATGGCTACACCTTC
14	TRBV29-1	few	TRBJ2-1	TRBD2	CSVEARGSGSHQFF	TGCAGCGTTGAAGCCCGAGGGAGCGGGAGTCACCAGTTCTTC
19	TRBV7-7	NA	TRBJ1-3	TRBD1	CASSFEQGNPSSSGNTIYF	TGTGCTAGCAGCTTCGAACAGGGGAACCCTTCTAGTTCTGGAAACACCATATATTTT
15	TRBV27	NA	TRBJ2-3	TRBD2	CASSLGGGNGYTQYF	TGTGCCAGCAGTTTGGGCGGGGGGAATGGATATACGCAGTATTTT
15	TRBV11-3	many	TRBJ2-5	NA	CASSLGFRSPETQYF	TGTGCCAGCAGCTTAGGGTTTCGTAGCCCCGAGACCCAGTACTTC
15	TRBV30	NA	TRBJ2-2	NA	CAWSSGTSGVGELFF	TGTGCCTGGAGTTCAGGGACCTCGGGGGTGGGGGAGCTGTTTTTT
13	TRBV29-1	few	TRBJ2-7	NA	CSVRTGASYEQYF	TGCAGCGTTAGAACGGGGGCCTCCTACGAGCAGTACTTC
15	TRBV14	few	TRBJ2-1	TRBD2	CASGTSGREYNEQFF	TGTGCCAGCGGGACTAGCGGGAGGGAATACAATGAGCAGTTCTTC
14	TRBV29-1	few	TRBJ1-1	NA	CSVELGRENTEAFF	TGCAGCGTTGAATTAGGACGGGAAAACACTGAAGCTTTCTTT
15	TRBV20-1	many	TRBJ1-5	NA	CSARDGGLSNQPQHF	TGCAGTGCTAGAGATGGGGGGCTAAGCAATCAGCCCCAGCATTTT
14	TRBV29-1	NA	TRBJ1-5	TRBD1	CSDRQGGRNQPQHF	TGCAGCGACCGACAGGGCGGGCGCAATCAGCCCCAGCATTTT
15	TRBV7-2	NA	TRBJ1-4	NA	CASSFQGGTNEKLFF	TGTGCCAGCAGCTTTCAGGGAGGGACTAATGAAAAACTGTTTTTT
17	TRBV2	few	TRBJ2-6	TRBD1	CASSEAPQGYWANVLTF	TGTGCCAGCAGTGAAGCGCCACAGGGGTACTGGGCCAACGTCCTGACTTTC
13	TRBV4-1	NA	TRBJ2-5	NA	CASSRGPQETQYF	TGCGCCAGCAGCCGGGGCCCTCAAGAGACCCAGTACTTC
14	TRBV4-1	many	TRBJ2-7	TRBD2	CASSQDSGVAEQYF	TGCGCCAGCAGCCAAGATAGCGGGGTTGCCGAGCAGTACTTC
20	TRBV5-1	many	TRBJ2-7	TRBD2	CASSMDPGLAQEPWRYEQYF	TGCGCCAGCAGCATGGATCCGGGACTAGCGCAGGAGCCGTGGCGATACGAGCAGTACTTC
15	TRBV20-1	many	TRBJ1-2	NA	CSALQLGRAGNGYTF	TGCAGTGCCCTACAGCTAGGCAGGGCCGGGAATGGCTACACCTTC
15	TRBV4-1	NA	TRBJ1-5	NA	CASSQVEGGDQPQHF	TGCGCCAGCAGCCAAGTGGAGGGGGGAGATCAGCCCCAGCATTTT
12	TRBV6-5	NA	TRBJ2-7	NA	CASRVTGGEQYF	TGTGCCAGCAGGGTGACAGGTGGAGAGCAGTACTTC
14	TRBV13	many	TRBJ1-2	NA	CASSLGAVPYGYTF	TGTGCCAGCAGCTTAGGGGCGGTTCCCTATGGCTACACCTTC
12	TRBV7-2	few	TRBJ2-7	NA	CASSLDYYEQYF	TGTGCCAGCAGCTTAGATTACTACGAGCAGTACTTC
12	TRBV27	many	TRBJ2-7	NA	CASRSGRDEQYF	TGTGCCAGCAGGTCAGGGCGGGACGAGCAGTACTTC
15	TRBV7-9	NA	TRBJ2-7	TRBD1	CASSTGTGGHREQYF	TGTGCCAGCAGCACCGGGACAGGGGGCCATCGAGAGCAGTACTTC
14	TRBV18	NA	TRBJ2-1	TRBD1	CASSPDRAYNEQFF	TGTGCCAGCTCCCCGGACAGGGCCTACAATGAGCAGTTCTTC
16	TRBV29-1	many	TRBJ1-1	TRBD1	CSARTRPDRENTEAFF	TGCAGCGCCCGCACTAGGCCTGACAGGGAGAACACTGAAGCTTTCTTT
14	TRBV14	many	TRBJ2-5	TRBD1	CASRDRGKGETQYF	TGTGCCAGCCGGGACAGGGGAAAAGGAGAGACCCAGTACTTC
10	TRBV2	NA	TRBJ2-1	NA	CASSALALFF	TGTGCCAGCAGTGCGTTAGCGTTGTTCTTC
14	TRBV6-2/TRBV6-3	NA	TRBJ2-2	NA	CASRPTGGPGELFF	TGTGCCAGCAGACCCACCGGAGGACCCGGGGAGCTGTTTTTT